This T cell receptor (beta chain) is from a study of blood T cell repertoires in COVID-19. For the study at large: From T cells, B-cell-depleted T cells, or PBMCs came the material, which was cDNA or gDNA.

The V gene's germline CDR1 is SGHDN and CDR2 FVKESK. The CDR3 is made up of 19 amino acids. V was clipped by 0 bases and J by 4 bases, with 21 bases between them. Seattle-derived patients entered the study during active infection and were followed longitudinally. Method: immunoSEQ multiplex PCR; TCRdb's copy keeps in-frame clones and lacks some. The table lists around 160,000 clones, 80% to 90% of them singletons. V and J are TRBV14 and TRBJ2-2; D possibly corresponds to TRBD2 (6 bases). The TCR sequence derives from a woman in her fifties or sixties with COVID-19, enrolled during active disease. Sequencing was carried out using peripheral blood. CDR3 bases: TGTGCCAGCAGCCAAGACCTGACAGTGTACGGGGGTGTCACCGGGGAGCTGTTTTTT. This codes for CASSQDLTVYGGVTGELFF.